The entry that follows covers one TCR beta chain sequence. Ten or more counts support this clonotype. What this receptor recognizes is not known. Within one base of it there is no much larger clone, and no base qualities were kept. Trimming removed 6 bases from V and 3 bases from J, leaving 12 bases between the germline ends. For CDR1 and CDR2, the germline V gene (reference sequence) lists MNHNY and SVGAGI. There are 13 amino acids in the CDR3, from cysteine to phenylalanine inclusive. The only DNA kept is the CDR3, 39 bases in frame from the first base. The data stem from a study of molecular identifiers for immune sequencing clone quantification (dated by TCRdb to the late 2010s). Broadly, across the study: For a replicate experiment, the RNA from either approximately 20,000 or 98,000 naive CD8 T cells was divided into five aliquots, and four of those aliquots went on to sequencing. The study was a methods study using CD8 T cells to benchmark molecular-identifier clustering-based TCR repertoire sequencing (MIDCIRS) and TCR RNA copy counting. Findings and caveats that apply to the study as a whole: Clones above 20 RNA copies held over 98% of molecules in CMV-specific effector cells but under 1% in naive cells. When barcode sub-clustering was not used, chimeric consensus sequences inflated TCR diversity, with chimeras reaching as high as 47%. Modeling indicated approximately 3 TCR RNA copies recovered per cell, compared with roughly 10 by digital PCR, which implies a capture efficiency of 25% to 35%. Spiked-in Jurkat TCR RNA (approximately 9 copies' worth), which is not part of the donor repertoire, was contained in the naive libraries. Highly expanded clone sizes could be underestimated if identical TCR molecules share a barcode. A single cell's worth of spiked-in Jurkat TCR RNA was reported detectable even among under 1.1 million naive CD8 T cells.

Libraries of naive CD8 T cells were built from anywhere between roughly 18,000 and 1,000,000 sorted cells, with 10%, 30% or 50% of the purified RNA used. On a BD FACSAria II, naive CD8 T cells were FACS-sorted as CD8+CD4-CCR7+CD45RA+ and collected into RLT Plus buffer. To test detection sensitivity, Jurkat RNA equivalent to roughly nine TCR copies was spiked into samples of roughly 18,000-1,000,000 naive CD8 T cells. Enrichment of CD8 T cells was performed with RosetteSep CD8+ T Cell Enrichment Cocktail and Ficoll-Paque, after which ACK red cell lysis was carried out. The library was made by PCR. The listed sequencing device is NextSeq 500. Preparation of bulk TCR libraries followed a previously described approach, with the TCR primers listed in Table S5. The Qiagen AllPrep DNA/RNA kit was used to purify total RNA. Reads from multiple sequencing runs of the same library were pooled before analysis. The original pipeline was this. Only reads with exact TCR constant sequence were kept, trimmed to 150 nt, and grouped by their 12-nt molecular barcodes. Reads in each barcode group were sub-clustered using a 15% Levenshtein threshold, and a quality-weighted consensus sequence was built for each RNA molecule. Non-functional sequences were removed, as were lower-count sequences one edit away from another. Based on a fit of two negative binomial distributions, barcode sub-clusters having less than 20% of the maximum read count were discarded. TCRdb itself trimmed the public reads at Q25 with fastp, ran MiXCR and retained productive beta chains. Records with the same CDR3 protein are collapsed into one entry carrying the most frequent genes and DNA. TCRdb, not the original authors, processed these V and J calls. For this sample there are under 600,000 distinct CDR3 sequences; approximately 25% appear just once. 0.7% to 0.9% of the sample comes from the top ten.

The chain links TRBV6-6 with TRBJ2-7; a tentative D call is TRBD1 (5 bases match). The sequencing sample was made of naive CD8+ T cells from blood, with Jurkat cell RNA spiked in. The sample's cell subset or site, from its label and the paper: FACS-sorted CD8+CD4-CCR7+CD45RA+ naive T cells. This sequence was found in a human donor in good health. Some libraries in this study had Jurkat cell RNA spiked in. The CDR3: CASSVSGFYEQYF. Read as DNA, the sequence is TGTGCCAGCAGCGTGTCAGGGTTCTACGAGCAGTACTTC.